This entry describes one T cell receptor (beta chain). The antigen is undetermined. TCRdb re-analyzed the 5' RACE reads; it lists each CDR3 protein once, without DNA. This sample's clone table lists roughly 160,000 distinct CDR3 sequences. These data belong to a study of T cells expressing NK-cell markers. Across the whole study: Sorted CD3+CD56+NKG2C+, CD3+CD56+NKG2C- and CD3+CD56-NKG2C+ T cells provided the TCR beta repertoires. Seven donors tested HCMV-seropositive and one tested seronegative among the eight sequenced. Findings of the study overall: Dominance of the CD3+CD56-NKG2C+ fraction by these clonotypes also held in several donors. Each of over 5 donors carried dominant NKG2C+ clonotypes accounting for about 1.0-7.0% of CD8+ T cells.

CDR1 is SGHTA and CDR2 is FQGNSA in the germline V gene. The CDR3 totals 14 residues. This sequence originates from a woman aged 18-70 years in good health. The rearrangement joins TRBV7-2 to TRBJ2-5; the TCRdb D gene call, TRBD1, has no DNA to confirm it. The sequencing input was blood T cells: a sorted CD56 or NKG2C T cell subset, CD4+ or CD8+ T cells, or bulk PBMC T cells (not recorded which). Here the CDR3 reads CASSLDVVGGTQYF. The whole variable domain, filled in from reference TRBV7-2 and TRBJ2-5, reads GAGVSQSPSNKVTEKGKDVELRCDPISGHTALYWYRQSLGQGLEFLIYFQGNSAPDKSGLPSDRFSAERTGGSVSTLTIQRTQQEDSAVYLCASSLDVVGGTQYFGPGTRLLVL.